The T cell receptor beta chain under discussion was sequenced for a study of human T cells and chemical hapten exposure. Across the whole study: Donors were sensitized with 2% DPC on the upper inner arm. Patients got weekly scalp diphenylcyclopropenone doses over the approximately 23-week study.

The time point here: patch test 2, 6 weeks after DPC sensitization. Treatment here: therapeutic diphenylcyclopropenone sensitization with weekly scalp DPC. Prior to each patch test being applied, blood was drawn. TCRdb re-called the RACE reads through MiXCR, storing one row per CDR3 protein. The sample shows about 140,000 distinct CDR3 sequences, 12% of them seen only once. The CDR3 length is 14 residues. Germline V CDR1 and CDR2: SQVTM, ANQGSEA. Trimming removed 2 bases at V and 0 bases at J, with 11 bases between. This receptor was taken from a woman aged 45-65 years with alopecia areata. Some clones in this sample may be carry-over from other donors' samples. The chain recombines TRBV29-1 with TRBJ2-7, with unresolved D. Here the sequenced sample was whole blood, taken in connection with sensitization to the hapten diphenylcyclopropenone (DPC). The CDR3 DNA follows: TGCAGCGTTGAAAGGGCCGCAGGCTCCTACGAGCAGTACTTC. Encoded protein: CSVERAAGSYEQYF.